Listed below are T cell receptor beta chains from one sample, sequenced in a study of neoadjuvant anti-PD-1 for oral cavity cancer. TCRdb keeps only in-frame clones here, not all; method: immunoSEQ multiplex PCR. The sample includes some 6,900 clones, roughly three quarters of them seen just once. Sample: PBMCs, taken before nivolumab (anti-PD-1) treatment. The receptors originated from a person aged 40 to 85 with oral cavity squamous cell carcinoma. Each CDR3 is given with its conserved first and last residue. Fields, in order: D gene, V gene, clone size, J gene, CDR3 protein, CDR3 DNA. D genes are given only for firm matches. For some rows the clone size is stated as once, few or many, or as a class when expanded; others skip it.

TRBD1	TRBV6-5	once	TRBJ1-6	CASSWTGAINSPLHF	TGTGCCAGCAGTTGGACAGGGGCCATTAATTCACCCCTCCACTTT
TRBD2	TRBV7-9	NA	TRBJ2-3	CASSRSGGPRGDTQYF	TGTGCCAGCAGCCGTAGCGGGGGCCCTAGGGGAGATACGCAGTATTTT
TRBD1	TRBV11-2	few	TRBJ1-1	CASSSGQGASKAFF	TGTGCCAGCAGCTCCGGACAGGGGGCTAGTAAGGCTTTCTTT
TRBD2	TRBV2	few	TRBJ2-3	CASRAGLAGSTDTQYF	TGTGCCAGCAGAGCGGGACTAGCGGGGTCCACAGATACGCAGTATTTT
TRBD2	TRBV7-8	NA	TRBJ2-1	CASSARGGREQFF	TGTGCCAGCAGTGCCCGGGGGGGTAGAGAGCAGTTCTTC
NA	TRBV7-9	few	TRBJ1-1	CASSWGLGTEAFF	TGTGCCAGCAGCTGGGGTTTGGGCACTGAAGCTTTCTTT
NA	TRBV7-2	NA	TRBJ1-2	CASSPGRSAPLVDGYTF	TGTGCCAGCAGCCCTGGACGGTCGGCCCCCTTGGTTGATGGCTACACCTTC
NA	TRBV5-4	NA	TRBJ1-1	CASSLDGVTEAFF	TGTGCCAGCAGCTTGGATGGGGTCACTGAAGCTTTCTTT
NA	TRBV18	NA	TRBJ1-4	CASSHSDSLPEKLFF	TGTGCCAGCTCACATTCAGACAGCCTCCCTGAAAAACTGTTTTTT
NA	TRBV7-8	NA	TRBJ1-1	CASSLGGAEAFF	TGTGCCAGCAGCTTGGGGGGCGCTGAAGCTTTCTTT
NA	TRBV11-3	NA	TRBJ1-1	CASGAGVNTEAFF	TGTGCCAGCGGGGCAGGAGTGAACACTGAAGCTTTCTTT
NA	TRBV12-5	NA	TRBJ1-5	CASGLALSSGTMHF	TGTGCTAGTGGTTTGGCTCTTAGCTCCGGGACCATGCATTTT
NA	TRBV4-3	NA	TRBJ1-5	CASSQGRSNQPQHF	TGCGCCAGCAGCCAAGGGAGGAGCAATCAGCCCCAGCATTTT
NA	TRBV7-2	few	TRBJ2-2	CASSRGPANTGELFF	TGTGCCAGCAGCCGGGGACCCGCGAACACCGGGGAGCTGTTTTTT
NA	TRBV6-5	NA	TRBJ1-1	CASSYTRVRGIPEAFF	TGTGCCAGCAGTTACACACGCGTTCGGGGGATCCCTGAAGCTTTCTTT
NA	TRBV18	NA	TRBJ1-2	CASSPMVSGHYGYTF	TGTGCCAGCTCACCAATGGTATCAGGCCACTATGGCTACACCTTC
NA	TRBV7-9	few	TRBJ1-1	CASSLMGRMNTEAFF	TGTGCCAGCAGCTTAATGGGGCGGATGAACACTGAAGCTTTCTTT
TRBD1	TRBV5-1	NA	TRBJ2-1	CASSLASGTGHNEQFF	TGCGCCAGCAGCTTGGCATCCGGGACAGGGCACAATGAGCAGTTCTTC
NA	TRBV5-4	few	TRBJ1-6	CASSPDTGSPLHF	TGTGCCAGCAGCCCAGACACGGGTTCACCCCTCCACTTT
NA	TRBV15	NA	TRBJ1-1	CATSIGDLWNTEAFF	TGTGCCACCAGCATAGGAGACTTGTGGAACACTGAAGCTTTCTTT
TRBD1	TRBV27	NA	TRBJ2-1	CASSPGSGQGVGEQFF	TGTGCCAGCAGCCCTGGGTCCGGACAGGGAGTCGGGGAGCAGTTCTTC
TRBD1	TRBV11-3	NA	TRBJ2-7	CASSLGQGSEQYF	TGTGCCAGCAGCTTGGGACAGGGCTCCGAGCAGTACTTC
NA	TRBV6-5	NA	TRBJ1-5	CASANSNQPQHF	TGTGCCAGCGCGAATAGCAATCAGCCCCAGCATTTT
TRBD2	TRBV7-9	NA	TRBJ2-1	CASSSDRGGSYNEQFF	TGTGCCAGCAGCTCGGACCGGGGGGGCTCCTACAATGAGCAGTTCTTC
NA	TRBV25-1	NA	TRBJ1-3	CASSGTLNTIYF	TGTGCCAGCAGTGGAACACTAAACACCATATATTTT
TRBD2	TRBV11-2	NA	TRBJ2-7	CASSVSGGHYEQYF	TGTGCCAGCAGCGTTAGCGGGGGACACTACGAGCAGTACTTC
TRBD2	TRBV4-1	NA	TRBJ2-7	CASSQMTSGGAKAYEQYF	TGCGCCAGCAGCCAGATGACTAGCGGGGGGGCGAAAGCCTACGAGCAGTACTTC
NA	TRBV12-5	NA	TRBJ2-5	CASGLTGRETQYF	TGTGCTAGTGGTTTGACCGGGAGAGAGACCCAGTACTTC
TRBD1	TRBV28	NA	TRBJ1-6	CASKKTGGEVPPLHF	TGTGCCAGCAAAAAGACAGGGGGCGAAGTACCGCCCCTCCACTTT
NA	TRBV28	NA	TRBJ1-1	CASSPMNTEAFF	TGTGCCAGCAGTCCTATGAACACTGAAGCTTTCTTT
NA	TRBV6-5	NA	TRBJ2-3	CASRDSLDTQYF	TGTGCCAGCAGGGACTCCCTAGATACGCAGTATTTT
TRBD1	TRBV5-1	few	TRBJ1-1	CASSLQGAEAFF	TGCGCCAGCAGCCTACAGGGGGCTGAAGCTTTCTTT
TRBD2	TRBV6-1	NA	TRBJ2-7	CASRTSGRSYEQYF	TGTGCCAGCAGGACTAGCGGACGATCCTACGAGCAGTACTTC
NA	TRBV7-2	NA	TRBJ2-7	CASIRGPGEHEQYF	TGTGCCAGCATCAGAGGGCCAGGGGAACACGAGCAGTACTTC
NA	TRBV2	NA	TRBJ2-2	CASSGQGKAGELFF	TGTGCCAGCAGTGGGCAGGGGAAGGCCGGGGAGCTGTTTTTT
NA	TRBV7-3	NA	TRBJ2-3	CASSLASGDTQYF	TGTGCCAGCAGCCTCGCTTCCGGAGATACGCAGTATTTT
TRBD1	TRBV15	NA	TRBJ2-7	CATGTVDRVGEQYF	TGTGCCACCGGAACCGTGGACAGGGTGGGCGAGCAGTACTTC
NA	TRBV5-1	NA	TRBJ1-1	CASSLALGGRQNTEAFF	TGCGCCAGCAGCTTGGCCTTGGGGGGCAGGCAGAACACTGAAGCTTTCTTT
TRBD1	TRBV19	NA	TRBJ2-2	CASSTGTGLNTGELFF	TGTGCCAGTAGTACCGGGACAGGGTTAAACACCGGGGAGCTGTTTTTT
NA	TRBV11-2	NA	TRBJ2-5	CASSSGIQETQYF	TGTGCCAGCAGCTCAGGGATACAAGAGACCCAGTACTTC
TRBD1	TRBV4-3	NA	TRBJ1-1	CASSTSGTGGTEAFF	TGCGCCAGCAGCACTTCCGGGACAGGGGGCACTGAAGCTTTCTTT
TRBD2	TRBV5-1	NA	TRBJ2-3	CASSLVGLAGGRTDTQYF	TGCGCCAGCAGCTTGGTAGGACTAGCGGGGGGACGCACAGATACGCAGTATTTT
NA	TRBV6-5	once	TRBJ1-3	CASSYSQGNTIYF	TGTGCCAGCAGTTACTCCCAGGGGAACACCATATATTTT
NA	TRBV2	NA	TRBJ2-1	CASSEWTYNEQFF	TGTGCCAGCAGTGAATGGACTTACAATGAGCAGTTCTTC
NA	TRBV29-1	NA	TRBJ2-2	CSVEDLSRELFF	TGCAGCGTTGAAGATCTAAGCCGGGAGCTGTTTTTT
TRBD1	TRBV10-2	NA	TRBJ1-1	CASRNRGSMNTEAFF	TGCGCCAGCCGCAACAGGGGGAGCATGAACACTGAAGCTTTCTTT
TRBD1	TRBV2	once	TRBJ1-3	CASLRTGAGNTIYF	TGTGCCAGCCTTCGGACAGGGGCGGGAAACACCATATATTTT
NA	TRBV7-6	few	TRBJ2-3	CASSPLGDTQYF	TGTGCCAGCAGCCCCTTGGGAGATACGCAGTATTTT
NA	TRBV28	NA	TRBJ2-3	CASSLGGQRDTQYF	TGTGCCAGCAGTTTAGGCGGCCAGAGGGATACGCAGTATTTT
NA	TRBV9	once	TRBJ2-3	CASSGGPSTDTQYF	TGTGCCAGCAGCGGGGGCCCTAGCACAGATACGCAGTATTTT
TRBD2	TRBV10-3	NA	TRBJ2-3	CAISEFGTSGTDTQYF	TGTGCCATCAGTGAATTTGGGACTAGCGGCACAGATACGCAGTATTTT
NA	TRBV10-1	NA	TRBJ2-1	CASSDPGDEQFF	TGCGCCAGCAGTGACCCGGGGGATGAGCAGTTCTTC
NA	TRBV27	NA	TRBJ1-6	CASSLKQSSYNSPLHF	TGTGCCAGCAGTTTAAAGCAGAGCTCCTATAATTCACCCCTCCACTTT